The present T cell receptor beta chain was sequenced within a study of neurological immune-mediated disorders. CDR1 and CDR2 (germline): SGHVS, FNYEAQ. The V gene end was trimmed by 6 bases and the J gene end by 0 bases; junction bases not matched to a gene: 2. The CDR3 sequence is 16 residues long. Described time point: longitudinal time-point 3. The cDNA came from 5'RACE, which used 10-nucleotide random UMIs. In TCRdb, the 5' RACE reads were re-called with MiXCR into one record per CDR3 protein. The sample holds fewer than 55,000 distinct CDR3 sequences; approximately 12% are singletons and the top ten take around 8.8%. This clonotype has at least ten counts.

This clonotype was sampled from a male donor with HTLV-1-associated myelopathy (HAM/TSP). This sequence joins TRBV7-6 and TRBJ2-1, with 13 bases matching TRBD2. Sequenced sample: PBMCs. In DNA form, the CDR3 reads TGTGCCAGCAGTAGGACTAGCGGGGGCTCCTACAATGAGCAGTTCTTC. Translated, it gives CASSRTSGGSYNEQFF.